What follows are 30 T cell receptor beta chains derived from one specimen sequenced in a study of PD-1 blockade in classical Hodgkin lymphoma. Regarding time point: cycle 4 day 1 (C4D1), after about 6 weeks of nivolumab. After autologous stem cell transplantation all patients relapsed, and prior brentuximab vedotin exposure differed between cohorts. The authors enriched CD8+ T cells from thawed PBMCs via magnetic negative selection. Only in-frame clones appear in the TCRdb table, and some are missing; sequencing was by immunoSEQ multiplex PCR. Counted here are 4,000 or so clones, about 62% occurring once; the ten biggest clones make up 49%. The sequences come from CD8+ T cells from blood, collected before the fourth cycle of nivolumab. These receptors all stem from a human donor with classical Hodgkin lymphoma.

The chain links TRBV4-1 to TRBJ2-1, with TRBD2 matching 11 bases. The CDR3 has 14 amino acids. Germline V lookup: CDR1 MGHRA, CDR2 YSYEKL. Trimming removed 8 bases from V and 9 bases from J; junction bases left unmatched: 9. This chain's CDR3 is CASGPLLAGGEQFF. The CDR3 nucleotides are TGCGCCAGCGGCCCCCTGCTAGCGGGAGGTGAGCAGTTCTTC.

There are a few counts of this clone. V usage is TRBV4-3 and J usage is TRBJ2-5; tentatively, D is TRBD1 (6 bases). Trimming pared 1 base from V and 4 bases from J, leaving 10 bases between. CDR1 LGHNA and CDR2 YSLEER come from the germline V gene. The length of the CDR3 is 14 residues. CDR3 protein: CASSQVGRGETQYF. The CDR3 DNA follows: TGCGCCAGCAGCCAAGTCGGCAGGGGAGAGACCCAGTACTTC.

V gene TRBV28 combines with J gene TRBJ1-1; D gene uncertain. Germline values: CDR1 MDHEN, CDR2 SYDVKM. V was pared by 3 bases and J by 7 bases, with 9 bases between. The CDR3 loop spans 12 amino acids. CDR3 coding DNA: TGTGCCAGCAGTTTGGGAGACGGTGAAGCTTTCTTT. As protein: CASSLGDGEAFF.

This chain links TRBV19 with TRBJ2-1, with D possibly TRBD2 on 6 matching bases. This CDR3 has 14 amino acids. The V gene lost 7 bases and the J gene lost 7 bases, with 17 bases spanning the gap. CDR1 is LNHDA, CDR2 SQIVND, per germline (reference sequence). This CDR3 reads CASKPGLQGNEQFF. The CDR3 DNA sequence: TGTGCCAGTAAACCGGGACTCCAAGGGAATGAGCAGTTCTTC.

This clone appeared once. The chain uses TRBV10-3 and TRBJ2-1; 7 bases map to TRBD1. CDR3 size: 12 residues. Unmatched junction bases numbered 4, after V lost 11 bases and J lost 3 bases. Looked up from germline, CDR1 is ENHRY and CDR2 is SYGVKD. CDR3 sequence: CAVTGDYNEQFF. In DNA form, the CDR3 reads TGTGCCGTCACAGGGGACTACAATGAGCAGTTCTTC.

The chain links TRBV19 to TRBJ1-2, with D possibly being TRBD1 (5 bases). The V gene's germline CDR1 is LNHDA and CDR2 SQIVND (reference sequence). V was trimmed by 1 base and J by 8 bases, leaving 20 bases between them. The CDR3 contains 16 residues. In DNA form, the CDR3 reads TGTGCCAGTAGTATAGCCCTGAGACAGCGCCCTAACGGCTACACCTTC. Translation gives CASSIALRQRPNGYTF. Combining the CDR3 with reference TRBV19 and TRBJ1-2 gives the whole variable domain DGGITQSPKYLFRKEGQNVTLSCEQNLNHDAMYWYRQDPGQGLRLIYYSQIVNDFQKGDIAEGYSVSREKKESFPLTVTSAQKNPTAFYLCASSIALRQRPNGYTFGSGTRLTVV.

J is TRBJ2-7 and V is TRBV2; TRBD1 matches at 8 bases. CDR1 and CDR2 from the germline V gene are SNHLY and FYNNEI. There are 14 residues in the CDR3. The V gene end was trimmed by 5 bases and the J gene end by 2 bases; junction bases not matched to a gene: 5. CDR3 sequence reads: CASSHRDRTYEQYF. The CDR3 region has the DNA TGTGCCAGCAGTCACCGGGACAGGACCTACGAGCAGTACTTC.

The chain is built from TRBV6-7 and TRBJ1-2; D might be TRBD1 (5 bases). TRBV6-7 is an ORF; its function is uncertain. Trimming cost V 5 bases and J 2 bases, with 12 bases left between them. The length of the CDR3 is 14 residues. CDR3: CASSDTAGNYGYTF. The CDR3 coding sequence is TGTGCCAGCAGTGACACAGCAGGGAACTATGGCTACACCTTC.

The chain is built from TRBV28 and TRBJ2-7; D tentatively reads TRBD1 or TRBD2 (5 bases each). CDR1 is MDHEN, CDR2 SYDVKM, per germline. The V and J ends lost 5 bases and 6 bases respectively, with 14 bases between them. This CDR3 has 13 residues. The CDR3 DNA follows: TGTGCCAGCAGTCCCCAGACGGGGACCGAGCAGTACTTC. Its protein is CASSPQTGTEQYF.

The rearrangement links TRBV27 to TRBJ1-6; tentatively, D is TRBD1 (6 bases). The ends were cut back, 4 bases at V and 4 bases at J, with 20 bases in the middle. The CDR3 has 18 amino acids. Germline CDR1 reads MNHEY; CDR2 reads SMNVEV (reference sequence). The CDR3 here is CASSSGTIRQHYNSPLHF. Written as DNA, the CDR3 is TGTGCCAGCAGTTCAGGGACAATCCGCCAGCATTATAATTCACCCCTCCACTTT.

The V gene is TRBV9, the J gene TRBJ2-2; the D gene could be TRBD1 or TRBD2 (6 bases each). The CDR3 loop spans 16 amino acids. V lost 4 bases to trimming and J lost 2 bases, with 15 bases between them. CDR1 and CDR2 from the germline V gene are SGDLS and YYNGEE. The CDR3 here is CASSPVRGRNTGELFF. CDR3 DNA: TGTGCCAGCAGCCCGGTTCGGGGGCGAAACACCGGGGAGCTGTTTTTT.

The CDR3 protein is CASSLEQANTEAFF. The CDR3, as DNA: TGCGCCAGCAGCTTGGAACAGGCGAACACTGAAGCTTTCTTT. This chain uses TRBV5-1 with TRBJ1-1, with D possibly TRBD1 on 5 matching bases. Per the germline V gene, CDR1 is SGHRS and CDR2 is YFSETQ. Trimming removed 0 bases from V and 1 base from J, with 7 bases in between. The CDR3 runs 14 residues.

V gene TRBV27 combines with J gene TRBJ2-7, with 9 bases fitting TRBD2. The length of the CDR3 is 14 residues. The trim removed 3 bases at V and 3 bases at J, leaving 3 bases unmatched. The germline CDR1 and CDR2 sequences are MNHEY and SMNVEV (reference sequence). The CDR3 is CASSLGTSLYEQYF. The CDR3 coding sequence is TGTGCCAGCAGTTTGGGGACTAGCCTCTACGAGCAGTACTTC.

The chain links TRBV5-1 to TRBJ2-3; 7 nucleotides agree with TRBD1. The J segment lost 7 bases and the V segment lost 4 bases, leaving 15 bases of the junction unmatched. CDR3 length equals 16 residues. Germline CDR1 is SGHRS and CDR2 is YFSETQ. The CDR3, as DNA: TGCGCCAGCAGCCCCACTGACAGGGTAGGATCTAATACGCAGTATTTT. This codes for CASSPTDRVGSNTQYF.

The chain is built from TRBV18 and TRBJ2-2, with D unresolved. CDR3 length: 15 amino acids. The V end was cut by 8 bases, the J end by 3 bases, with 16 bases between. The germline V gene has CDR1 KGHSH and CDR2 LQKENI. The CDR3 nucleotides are TGTGCCAGCGCCAAAGGCAGTAGAGACACCGGGGAGCTGTTTTTT. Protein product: CASAKGSRDTGELFF.

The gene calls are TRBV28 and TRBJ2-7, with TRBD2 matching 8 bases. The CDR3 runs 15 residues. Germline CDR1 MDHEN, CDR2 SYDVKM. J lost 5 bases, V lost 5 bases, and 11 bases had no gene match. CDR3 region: CASSKSGSKFNEQYF. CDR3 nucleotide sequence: TGTGCCAGCAGTAAGAGCGGGAGTAAGTTCAACGAGCAGTACTTC.

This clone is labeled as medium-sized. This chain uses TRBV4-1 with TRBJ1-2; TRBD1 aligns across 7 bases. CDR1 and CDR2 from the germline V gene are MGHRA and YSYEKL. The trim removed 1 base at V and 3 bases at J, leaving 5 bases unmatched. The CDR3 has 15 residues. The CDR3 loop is CASSQGEGGDYGYTF. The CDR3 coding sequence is TGCGCCAGCAGCCAAGGGGAAGGGGGCGACTATGGCTACACCTTC.

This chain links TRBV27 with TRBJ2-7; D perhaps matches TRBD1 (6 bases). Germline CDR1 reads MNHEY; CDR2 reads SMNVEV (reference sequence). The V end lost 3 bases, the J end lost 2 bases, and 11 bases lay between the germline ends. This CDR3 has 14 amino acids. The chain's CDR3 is CASSFGGPPYEQYF. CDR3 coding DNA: TGTGCCAGCAGTTTTGGGGGCCCTCCCTACGAGCAGTACTTC.

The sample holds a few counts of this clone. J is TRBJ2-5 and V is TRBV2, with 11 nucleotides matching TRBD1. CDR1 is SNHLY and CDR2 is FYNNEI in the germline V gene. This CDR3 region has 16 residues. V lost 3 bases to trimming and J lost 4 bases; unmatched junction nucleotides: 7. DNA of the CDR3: TGTGCCAGCAGTGACCCAGGACAGGGGGCGAGAGAGACCCAGTACTTC. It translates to CASSDPGQGARETQYF.

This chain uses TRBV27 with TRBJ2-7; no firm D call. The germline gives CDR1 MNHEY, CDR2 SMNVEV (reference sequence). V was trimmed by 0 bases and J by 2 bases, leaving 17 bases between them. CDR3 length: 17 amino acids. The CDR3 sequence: CASSLSPGPGFPYEQYF. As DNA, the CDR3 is TGTGCCAGCAGTTTATCTCCAGGCCCCGGGTTTCCCTACGAGCAGTACTTC.

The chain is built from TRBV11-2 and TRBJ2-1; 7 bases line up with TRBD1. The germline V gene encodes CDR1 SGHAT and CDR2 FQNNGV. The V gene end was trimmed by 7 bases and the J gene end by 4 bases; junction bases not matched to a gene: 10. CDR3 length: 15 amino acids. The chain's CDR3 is CASTKGGRLYNEQFF. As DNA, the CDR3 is TGTGCCAGCACCAAAGGGGGCCGTCTTTACAATGAGCAGTTCTTC.

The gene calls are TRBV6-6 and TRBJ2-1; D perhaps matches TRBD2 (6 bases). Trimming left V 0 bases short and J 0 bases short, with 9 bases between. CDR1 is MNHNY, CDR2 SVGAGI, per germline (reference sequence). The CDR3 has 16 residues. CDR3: CASSYSGGSSYNEQFF. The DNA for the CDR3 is TGTGCCAGCAGTTACTCGGGGGGTAGCTCCTACAATGAGCAGTTCTTC.

The chain's CDR3 is CASSQAGDRVYEQYF. CDR3 nucleotide sequence: TGTGCCAGCAGCCAAGCTGGGGACAGAGTCTACGAGCAGTACTTC. The chain is built from TRBV4-2 and TRBJ2-7, with 7 bases that match TRBD1. CDR1 and CDR2 from the germline V gene are LGHNA and YNFKEQ. Losses at the gene ends were 1 base for V and 3 bases for J; bases not matched to a gene: 6. This CDR3 has 15 residues.

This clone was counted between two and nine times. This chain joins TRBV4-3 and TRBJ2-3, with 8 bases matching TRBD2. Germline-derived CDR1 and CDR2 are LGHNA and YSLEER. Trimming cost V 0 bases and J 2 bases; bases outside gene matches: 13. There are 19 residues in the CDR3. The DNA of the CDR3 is TGCGCCAGCAGCCAAGATCGCGGTTTAGCGGGGCCAATCACAGATACGCAGTATTTT. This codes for CASSQDRGLAGPITDTQYF.

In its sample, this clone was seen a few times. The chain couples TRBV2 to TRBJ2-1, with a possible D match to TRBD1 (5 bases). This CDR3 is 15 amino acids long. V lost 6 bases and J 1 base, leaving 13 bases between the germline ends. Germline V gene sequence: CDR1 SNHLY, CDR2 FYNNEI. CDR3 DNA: TGTGCCAGCAGATACGACAGTTTTTCCTACAATGAGCAGTTCTTC. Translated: CASRYDSFSYNEQFF.

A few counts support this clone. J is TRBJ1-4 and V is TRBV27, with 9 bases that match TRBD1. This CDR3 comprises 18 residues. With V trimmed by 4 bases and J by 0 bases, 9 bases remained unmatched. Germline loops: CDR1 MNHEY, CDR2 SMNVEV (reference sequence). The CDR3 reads CASSSRDRARSTNEKLFF. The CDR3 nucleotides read TGTGCCAGCAGTTCCCGGGACAGGGCCCGATCAACTAATGAAAAACTGTTTTTT.

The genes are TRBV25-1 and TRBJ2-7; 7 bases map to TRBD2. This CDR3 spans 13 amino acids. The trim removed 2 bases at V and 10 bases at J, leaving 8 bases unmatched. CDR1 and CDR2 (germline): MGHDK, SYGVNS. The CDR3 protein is CASSEGTTKRQYF. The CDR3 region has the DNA TGTGCCAGCAGTGAAGGGACTACCAAACGACAGTACTTC.

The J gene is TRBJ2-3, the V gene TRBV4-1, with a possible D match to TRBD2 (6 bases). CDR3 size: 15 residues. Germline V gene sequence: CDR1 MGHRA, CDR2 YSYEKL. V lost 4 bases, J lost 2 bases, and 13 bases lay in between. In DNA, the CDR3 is TGCGCCAGCAGCCCAGTCGCTAGCGTCACAGATACGCAGTATTTT. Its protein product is CASSPVASVTDTQYF.

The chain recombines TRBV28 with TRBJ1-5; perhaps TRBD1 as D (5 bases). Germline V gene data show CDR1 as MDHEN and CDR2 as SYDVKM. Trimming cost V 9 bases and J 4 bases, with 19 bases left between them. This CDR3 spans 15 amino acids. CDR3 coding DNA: TGTGCCAGTGTGGGACTCAGGGTGGATAATCAGCCCCAGCATTTT. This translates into CASVGLRVDNQPQHF.

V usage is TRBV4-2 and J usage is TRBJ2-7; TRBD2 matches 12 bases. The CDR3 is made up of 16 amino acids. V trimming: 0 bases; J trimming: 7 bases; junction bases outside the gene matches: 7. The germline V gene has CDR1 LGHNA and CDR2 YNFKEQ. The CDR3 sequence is CASSQDLLAGGLEQYF. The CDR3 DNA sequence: TGTGCCAGCAGCCAAGATCTACTAGCGGGAGGTTTGGAGCAGTACTTC.